The entry below gives a single TCR beta chain sequence along with its context. The target antigen is unknown. There were TCR beta CDR3 regions amplified from RNA transcripts. The TCR CDR3 first-round RT-PCR relied on the HTBI primer set. MiXCR was run by TCRdb on the multiplex PCR reads, yielding one entry per CDR3 protein. The sample yields fewer than 300,000 distinct CDR3 sequences, 20% to 25% seen once. The V end was cut by 4 bases, the J end by 5 bases, with 9 bases between. This CDR3 spans 12 amino acids. Germline V gives CDR1 GTSNPN, CDR2 SVGIG (reference sequence). These data are taken from a study of T cells in Graves' hyperthyroidism and ophthalmopathy. Study results and limitations: The model's output predicted ophthalmopathy at a median of roughly 6.9 months prior to onset. The blood repertoire included most of the expanded thyroid clonotypes above 0.001.

Those with hyperthyroidism were 18 to 65 years old, newly diagnosed, and ill for under 2 months. Patients showing uncontrolled infection, other autoimmune disease, pregnancy or lactation were ineligible. Sequencing input: blood. The chain employs TRBV30 and TRBJ2-4; TRBD1 might be the D (6 bases). The sequence was collected from a man aged 40-55 years with Graves' hyperthyroidism that later progressed to Graves' ophthalmopathy. CDR3 protein: CAWKRTENIQYF. The CDR3 nucleotides read TGTGCCTGGAAGCGGACAGAAAACATTCAGTACTTC.